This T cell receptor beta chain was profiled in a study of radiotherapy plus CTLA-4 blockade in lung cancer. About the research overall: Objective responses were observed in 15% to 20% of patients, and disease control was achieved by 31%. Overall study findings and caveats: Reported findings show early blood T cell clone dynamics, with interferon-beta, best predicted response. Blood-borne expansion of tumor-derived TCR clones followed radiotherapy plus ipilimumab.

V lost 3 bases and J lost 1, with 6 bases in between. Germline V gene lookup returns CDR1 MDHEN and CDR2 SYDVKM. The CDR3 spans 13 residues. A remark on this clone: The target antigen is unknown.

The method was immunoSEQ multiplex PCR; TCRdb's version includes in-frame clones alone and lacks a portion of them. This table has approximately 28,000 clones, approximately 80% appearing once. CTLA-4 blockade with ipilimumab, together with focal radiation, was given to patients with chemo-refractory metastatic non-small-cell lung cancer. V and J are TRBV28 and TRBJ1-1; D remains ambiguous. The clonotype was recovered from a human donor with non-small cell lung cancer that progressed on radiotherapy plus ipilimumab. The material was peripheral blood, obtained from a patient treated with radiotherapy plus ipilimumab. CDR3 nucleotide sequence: TGTGCCAGCAGTTTCGTACAGAACACTGAAGCTTTCTTT. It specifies CASSFVQNTEAFF.